This is a list of T cell receptor beta chains from one sample in a study of CD8+CD57+ T cells in acquired aplastic anemia. TCRdb itself ran the reads through MiXCR, one entry per CDR3 protein. The data contain about 200,000 distinct CDR3 sequences, 60% to 80% of them singletons. The sequenced sample consisted of sorted CD4+, CD8+, or CD8+CD57+ T cells (not recorded which) from PBMCs. These receptors were obtained from a human donor with aplastic anemia. Both conserved end residues are part of each CDR3. D genes are given only for firm matches.

TRBJ2-7,-,TRBV5-1,CASSLGGVGVYEQYF,TGCGCCAGCAGCTTGGGAGGGGTAGGAGTCTACGAGCAGTACTTC
TRBJ1-4,-,TRBV7-9,CASSQGYENEKLFF,TGTGCCAGCAGCCAAGGGTACGAAAACGAAAAACTGTTTTTT
TRBJ1-2,-,TRBV10-3,CASRPTGGSSYTF,TGTGCCAGCAGACCGACAGGAGGCAGTAGCTACACCTTC
TRBJ2-7,TRBD2,TRBV29-1,CSVVRAGVPPNEQYF,TGCAGCGTTGTTCGGGCGGGAGTTCCCCCTAATGAGCAGTACTTC
TRBJ2-3,-,TRBV20-1,CSSRDANWGTDTQYF,TGCAGTTCCAGGGACGCGAATTGGGGCACAGATACGCAGTATTTT
TRBJ1-1,-,TRBV2,CASSLDTMNTEAFF,TGTGCCAGCAGTCTTGATACTATGAACACTGAAGCTTTCTTT
TRBJ2-1,-,TRBV7-9,CASSSPWTFEQFF,TGTGCCAGCAGCTCTCCCTGGACATTCGAGCAGTTCTTC
TRBJ2-7,TRBD1,TRBV7-3,CASSPDRNYEQYF,TGTGCCAGCAGCCCGGACAGGAACTACGAGCAGTACTTC
TRBJ2-7,TRBD1,TRBV5-1,CASSEPGQGFNEQYF,TGCGCCAGCAGCGAACCGGGACAGGGGTTCAACGAGCAGTACTTC
TRBJ2-7,TRBD1,TRBV11-2,CASSSIGDRSYEQYF,TGTGCCAGCAGCTCAATAGGGGACAGGTCCTACGAGCAGTACTTC